The present T cell receptor (beta chain) was sequenced within a study of T cell responses to AZD1222 COVID-19 vaccine. Study-level findings and limits: Once two AZD1222 doses were given, Spike-specific TCR breadth and depth went up. A mostly white British donor set with more females was recruited, and clonal diversity was possibly underestimated.

Profiling relied on immunoSEQ multiplex PCR, and the TCRdb table lists in-frame clones only, not all of them. Of about 160,000 clones in the sample, approximately 92% were seen once. As for this clone: What it binds is unknown.

The CDR3 spans 14 residues. Germline-derived CDR1 and CDR2 are GTSNPN and SVGIG (reference sequence). The ends were cut back, 0 bases at V and 0 bases at J, with 9 bases in the middle. Researchers grouped second doses given at about 4 or about 12 weeks into one pool. The TCR was taken from an adult who received the AZD1222 COVID-19 vaccine. The material was peripheral blood, obtained 28 days after the second AZD1222 dose. The chain couples TRBV30 to TRBJ2-7; D ambiguous. The CDR3 DNA is TGTGCCTGGAGTGTAGGTGGGCTCTCCTACGAGCAGTACTTC. It codes for CAWSVGGLSYEQYF. The variable domain in full, with the rest retrieved from reference TRBV30 and TRBJ2-7, is SQTIHQWPATLVQPVGSPLSLECTVEGTSNPNLYWYRQAAGRGLQLLFYSVGIGQISSEVPQNLSASRPQDRQFILSSKKLLLSDSGFYLCAWSVGGLSYEQYFGPGTRLTVT.